A selection of T cell receptor beta chains follows, all from one sample in a study of regulatory T cells in long-lasting Graves disease. TCRdb called the multiplex PCR reads again in MiXCR, with one record for every CDR3 protein. The sample contains 360,000 or so distinct CDR3 sequences, about a sixth of which appear only once. The same sample was also studied in work on T cells in Graves' hyperthyroidism and ophthalmopathy.

This material consisted of peripheral blood mononuclear cells (PBMCs), taken at new diagnosis, from a patient treated with antithyroid drugs. These receptors all stem from a woman aged 18-30 years with Graves disease. Each CDR3 is given without its conserved first and last residue. Fields, in order: J gene, D gene, V gene, clone size, CDR3 protein. The D gene is left open where the match is weak. Rows give clone size only sometimes, using once, few, many, or a class for an expanded clone.

>TRBJ1-1|.|TRBV30|many
AWSAGQPEAF
>TRBJ2-7|.|TRBV6-5|many
ASSYLGVPGHEQY
>TRBJ2-5|TRBD2|TRBV28|many
ASSGGGSLSETQY
>TRBJ1-1|.|TRBV4-1|.
ASAGRENTEAF
>TRBJ1-1|.|TRBV19|.
ASSIEGNTEAF
>TRBJ1-4|.|TRBV7-6|.
ASSSESLGEKLF
>TRBJ1-1|TRBD1|TRBV5-1|.
ASSWGQGAYVEAF
>TRBJ1-2|TRBD1|TRBV2|few
ASSRTGENYGYT
>TRBJ2-1|TRBD2|TRBV9|few
ASSVSSGVYNEQF
>TRBJ2-4|.|TRBV2|many
ASSEQQLAKNIQY
>TRBJ2-7|TRBD2|TRBV29-1|many
SVEPVAAGELEQY
>TRBJ2-3|.|TRBV27|many
ASSQVGPDTQY
>TRBJ2-7|.|TRBV20-1|many
SARDQGTKGGIEQY
>TRBJ2-1|TRBD2|TRBV6-2/TRBV6-3|.
ASRERSGTSVNNEQF
>TRBJ2-1|TRBD1|TRBV3-1|many
ASSQVDRGLYNEQF
>TRBJ1-5|.|TRBV19|few
ASSIQGEQSQH
>TRBJ1-2|.|TRBV2|many
ASSRQGGRGYT
>TRBJ1-2|.|TRBV19|.
ASSIEPTYGYT
>TRBJ1-2|.|TRBV2|many
ASSSIGGYT
>TRBJ2-1|TRBD1|TRBV3-1|many
ASSSTTGAYNEQF
>TRBJ2-5|.|TRBV7-9|.
ASNFWGQETQY
>TRBJ2-7|TRBD1|TRBV18|many
ASSPRDRAYEQY
>TRBJ1-1|.|TRBV5-1|few
ASRAGWRTEAF
>TRBJ2-2|.|TRBV7-7|many
ASSSDRSGELF
>TRBJ2-2|.|TRBV6-2/TRBV6-3|few
ASSESPEAGELF
>TRBJ1-4|TRBD1|TRBV6-1|few
ASSPTGATNEKLF
>TRBJ1-2|TRBD1|TRBV4-1|.
ASSLGASGGTNYGYT
>TRBJ1-5|.|TRBV3-1|many
ASSQGAGNNQPQH
>TRBJ2-3|TRBD2|TRBV10-3|few
AISESIRLAGPTDTQY
>TRBJ1-2|TRBD1|TRBV6-4|.
ASSLEGTGGNYGYT
>TRBJ1-2|.|TRBV18|few
ASSQSLGYT
>TRBJ1-1|TRBD1|TRBV5-1|few
ASSLVGQGATEAF
>TRBJ1-5|.|TRBV28|few
ASSFTQDHQPQH
>TRBJ1-2|.|TRBV6-1|few
ASAQSGDSAFYGYT
>TRBJ2-5|TRBD1|TRBV4-1|.
ASSQGQGVSETQY
>TRBJ2-3|.|TRBV3-1|.
ASRGGGRITDTQY
>TRBJ2-1|TRBD2|TRBV7-9|many
ASSSTGGSSYNEQF
>TRBJ1-5|.|TRBV2|many
ASSGQLSNQPQH
>TRBJ2-7|TRBD1|TRBV6-2/TRBV6-3|.
ATRGTGYEQY
>TRBJ2-1|TRBD2|TRBV28|once
ASSRLVGGAGYNEQF
>TRBJ1-1|.|TRBV6-1|.
ASFRDIWGGMNTEAF
>TRBJ2-7|TRBD1|TRBV6-4|.
ASSSLRQGEPLPPYEQY
>TRBJ1-6|TRBD1|TRBV7-8|many
ASSTPGTGLGSPLH
>TRBJ2-1|TRBD2|TRBV20-1|.
SARSSGLAENEQF
>TRBJ1-2|TRBD1|TRBV2|.
ASSKAGTGENYGYT
>TRBJ2-1|TRBD2|TRBV20-1|many
SATPLAGPYNEQF
>TRBJ2-3|.|TRBV6-1|few
ASSEDGVFVTDTQY
>TRBJ2-7|TRBD2|TRBV7-9|.
ASSRGLGGDIYEQY
>TRBJ1-5|.|TRBV20-1|.
SARAGENQPQH
>TRBJ1-2|.|TRBV7-9|.
ASSSPGTRLGGYT
>TRBJ1-5|TRBD1|TRBV7-8|.
ASSPLKLRGADRYSNQPQH
>TRBJ1-5|.|TRBV6-1|.
ASSEQGSGNQPQH
>TRBJ2-5|.|TRBV18|.
ASSPPVETQY
>TRBJ2-2|TRBD2|TRBV3-1|many
ASSQDSSGRSGGTGELF
>TRBJ2-1|TRBD2|TRBV7-3|many
ASGLAIHEQF